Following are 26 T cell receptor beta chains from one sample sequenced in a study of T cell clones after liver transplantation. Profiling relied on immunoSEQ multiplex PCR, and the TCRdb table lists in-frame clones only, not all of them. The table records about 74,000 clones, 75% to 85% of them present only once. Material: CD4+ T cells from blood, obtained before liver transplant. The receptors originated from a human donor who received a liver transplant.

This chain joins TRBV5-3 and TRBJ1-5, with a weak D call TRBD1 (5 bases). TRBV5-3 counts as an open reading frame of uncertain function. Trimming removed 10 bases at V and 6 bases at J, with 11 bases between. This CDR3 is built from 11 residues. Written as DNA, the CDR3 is TGTGCCCAGCCAGGGAGTCAGCCCCAGCATTTT. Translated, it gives CAQPGSQPQHF.

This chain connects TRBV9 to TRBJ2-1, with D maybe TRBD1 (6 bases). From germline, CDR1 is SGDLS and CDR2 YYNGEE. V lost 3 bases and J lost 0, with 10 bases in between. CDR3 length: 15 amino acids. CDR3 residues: CASSAVGGSYNEQFF. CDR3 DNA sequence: TGTGCCAGCAGCGCGGTAGGGGGCTCCTACAATGAGCAGTTCTTC.

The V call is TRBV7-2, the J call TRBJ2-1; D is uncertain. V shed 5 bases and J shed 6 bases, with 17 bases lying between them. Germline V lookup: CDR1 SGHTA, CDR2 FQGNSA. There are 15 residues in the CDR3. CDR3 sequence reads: CASSPGPYAGNEQFF. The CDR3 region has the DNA TGTGCCAGCAGCCCCGGGCCCTACGCTGGCAATGAGCAGTTCTTC. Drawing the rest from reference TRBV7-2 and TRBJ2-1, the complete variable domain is GAGVSQSPSNKVTEKGKDVELRCDPISGHTALYWYRQSLGQGLEFLIYFQGNSAPDKSGLPSDRFSAERTGGSVSTLTIQRTQQEDSAVYLCASSPGPYAGNEQFFGPGTRLTVL.

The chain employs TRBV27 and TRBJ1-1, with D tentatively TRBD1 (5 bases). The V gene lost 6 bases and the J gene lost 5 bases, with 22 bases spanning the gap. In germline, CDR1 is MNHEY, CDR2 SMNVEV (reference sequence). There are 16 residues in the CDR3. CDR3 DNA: TGTGCCAGCAGGGACCCACAGGTTTCAGCGAGGACTGAAGCTTTCTTT. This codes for CASRDPQVSARTEAFF.

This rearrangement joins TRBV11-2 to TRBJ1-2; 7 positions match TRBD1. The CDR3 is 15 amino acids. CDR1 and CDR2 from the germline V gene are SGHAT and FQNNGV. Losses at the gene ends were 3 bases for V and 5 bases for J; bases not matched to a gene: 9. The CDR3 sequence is CASSLEGGARYGYTF. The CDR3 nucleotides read TGTGCCAGCAGCTTGGAAGGGGGCGCTCGGTATGGCTACACCTTC.

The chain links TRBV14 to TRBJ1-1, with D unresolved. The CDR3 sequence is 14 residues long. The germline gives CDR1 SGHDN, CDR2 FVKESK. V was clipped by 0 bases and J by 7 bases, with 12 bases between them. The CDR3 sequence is CASSQDSYRNEAFF. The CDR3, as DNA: TGTGCCAGCAGCCAAGATTCTTACAGAAATGAAGCTTTCTTT.

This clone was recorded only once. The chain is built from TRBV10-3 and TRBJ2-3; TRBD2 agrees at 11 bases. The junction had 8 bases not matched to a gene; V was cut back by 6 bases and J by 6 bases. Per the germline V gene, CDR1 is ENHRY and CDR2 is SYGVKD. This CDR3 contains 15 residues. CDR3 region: CAISLAGGQLDTQYF. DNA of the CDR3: TGTGCCATCAGCCTAGCGGGAGGCCAGTTGGATACGCAGTATTTT.

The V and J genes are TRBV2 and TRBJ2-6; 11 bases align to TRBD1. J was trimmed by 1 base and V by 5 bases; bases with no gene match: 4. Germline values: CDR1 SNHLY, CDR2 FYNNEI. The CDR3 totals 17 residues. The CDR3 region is CASSTGTGGSGANVLTF. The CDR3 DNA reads TGTGCCAGCAGTACCGGGACAGGGGGATCTGGGGCCAACGTCCTGACTTTC.

The CDR3 loop reads CASSVGGGSGANVLTF. In DNA, the CDR3 is TGTGCCAGCAGCGTAGGAGGGGGATCAGGGGCCAACGTCCTGACTTTC. The chain carries TRBV9 and TRBJ2-6; D perhaps matches TRBD1 (6 bases). The CDR3 loop spans 16 amino acids. Deletions cut 0 bases from V and 4 bases from J, with 11 bases between. Germline V lookup: CDR1 SGDLS, CDR2 YYNGEE. Supplemented by reference TRBV9 and TRBJ2-6, the full variable domain reads DSGVTQTPKHLITATGQRVTLRCSPRSGDLSVYWYQQSLDQGLQFLIQYYNGEERAKGNILERFSAQQFPDLHSELNLSSLELGDSALYFCASSVGGGSGANVLTFGAGSRLTVL.

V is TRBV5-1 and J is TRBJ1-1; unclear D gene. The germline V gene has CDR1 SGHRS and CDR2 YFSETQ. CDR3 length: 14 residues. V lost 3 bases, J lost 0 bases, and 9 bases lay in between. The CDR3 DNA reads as TGCGCCAGCAGCTGGGCGGCCATGAACACTGAAGCTTTCTTT. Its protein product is CASSWAAMNTEAFF.

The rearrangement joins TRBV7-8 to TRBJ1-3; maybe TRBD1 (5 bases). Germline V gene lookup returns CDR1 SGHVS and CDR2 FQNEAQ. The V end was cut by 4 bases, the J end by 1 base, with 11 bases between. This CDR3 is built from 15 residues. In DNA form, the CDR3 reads TGTGCCAGCAGCTCCAGGGTACTTTCTGGAAACACCATATATTTT. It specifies CASSSRVLSGNTIYF.

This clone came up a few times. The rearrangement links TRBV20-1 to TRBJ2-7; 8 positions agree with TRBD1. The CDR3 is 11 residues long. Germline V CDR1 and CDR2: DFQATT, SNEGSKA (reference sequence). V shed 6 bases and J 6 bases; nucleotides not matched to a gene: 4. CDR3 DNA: TGCAGTGCCATCGACAGGGGCGAGCAGTACTTC. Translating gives CSAIDRGEQYF.

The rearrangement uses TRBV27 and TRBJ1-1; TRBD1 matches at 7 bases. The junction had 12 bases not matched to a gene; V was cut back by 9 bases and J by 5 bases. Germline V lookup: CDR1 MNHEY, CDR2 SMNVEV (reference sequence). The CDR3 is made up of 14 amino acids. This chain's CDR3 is CASARQGLGTEAFF. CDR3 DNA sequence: TGTGCCAGTGCAAGACAGGGCTTAGGGACTGAAGCTTTCTTT.

The CDR3 is CASAGGGQPQHF. The CDR3 nucleotides read TGTGCCAGCGCGGGAGGGGGTCAGCCCCAGCATTTT. The rearrangement uses TRBV19 and TRBJ1-5; weak D call: TRBD1 (6 bases). V gave up 9 bases and J gave up 6 bases, with 12 bases separating them. CDR3 length equals 12 residues. From germline, CDR1 is LNHDA and CDR2 SQIVND (reference sequence). Full variable domain (missing parts from reference TRBV19 and TRBJ1-5): DGGITQSPKYLFRKEGQNVTLSCEQNLNHDAMYWYRQDPGQGLRLIYYSQIVNDFQKGDIAEGYSVSREKKESFPLTVTSAQKNPTAFYLCASAGGGQPQHFGDGTRLSIL.

CDR3 loop: CASSLHLNTGELFF. The CDR3 coding sequence is TGTGCCAGCAGTCTGCATTTGAACACCGGGGAGCTGTTTTTT. The chain links TRBV6-5 to TRBJ2-2; D is ambiguous. In germline, CDR1 is MNHEY, CDR2 SVGAGI. With 5 bases removed from V and 1 base from J, the gap between germline ends came to 8 bases. This CDR3 spans 14 amino acids.

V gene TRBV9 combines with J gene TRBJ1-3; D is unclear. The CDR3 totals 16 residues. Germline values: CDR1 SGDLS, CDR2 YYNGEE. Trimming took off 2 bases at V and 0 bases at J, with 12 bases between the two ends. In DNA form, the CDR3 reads TGTGCCAGCAGCGTCGGAGGGTTTAGCTCTGGAAACACCATATATTTT. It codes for CASSVGGFSSGNTIYF. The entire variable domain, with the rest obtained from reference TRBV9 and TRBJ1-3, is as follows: DSGVTQTPKHLITATGQRVTLRCSPRSGDLSVYWYQQSLDQGLQFLIQYYNGEERAKGNILERFSAQQFPDLHSELNLSSLELGDSALYFCASSVGGFSSGNTIYFGEGSWLTVV.

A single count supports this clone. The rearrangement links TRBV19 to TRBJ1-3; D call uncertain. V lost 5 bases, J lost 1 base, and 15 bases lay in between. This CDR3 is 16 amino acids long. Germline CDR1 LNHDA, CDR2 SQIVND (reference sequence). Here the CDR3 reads CASSFTFGPSGNTIYF. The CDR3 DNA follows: TGTGCCAGTAGTTTTACTTTTGGACCTTCTGGAAACACCATATATTTT. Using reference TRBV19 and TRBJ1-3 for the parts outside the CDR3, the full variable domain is DGGITQSPKYLFRKEGQNVTLSCEQNLNHDAMYWYRQDPGQGLRLIYYSQIVNDFQKGDIAEGYSVSREKKESFPLTVTSAQKNPTAFYLCASSFTFGPSGNTIYFGEGSWLTVV.

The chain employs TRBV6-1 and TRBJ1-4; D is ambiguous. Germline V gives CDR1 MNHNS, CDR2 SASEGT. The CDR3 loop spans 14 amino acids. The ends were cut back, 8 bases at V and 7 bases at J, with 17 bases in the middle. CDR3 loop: CASQFGFGSEKLFF. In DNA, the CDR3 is TGTGCCAGCCAATTCGGGTTCGGCAGTGAAAAACTGTTTTTT.

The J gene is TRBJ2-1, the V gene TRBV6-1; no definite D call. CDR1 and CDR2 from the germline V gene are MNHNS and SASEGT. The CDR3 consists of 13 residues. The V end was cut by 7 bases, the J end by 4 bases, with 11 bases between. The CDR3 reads CASTQSVYNEQFF. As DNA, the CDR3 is TGTGCCAGCACACAATCCGTTTACAATGAGCAGTTCTTC.

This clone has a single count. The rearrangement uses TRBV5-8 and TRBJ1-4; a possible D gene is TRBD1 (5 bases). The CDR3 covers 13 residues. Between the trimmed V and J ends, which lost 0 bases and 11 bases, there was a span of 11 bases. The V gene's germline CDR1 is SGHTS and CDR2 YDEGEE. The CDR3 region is CASSLEGPSKLFF. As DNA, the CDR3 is TGTGCCAGCAGCTTGGAGGGGCCTTCTAAACTGTTTTTT.

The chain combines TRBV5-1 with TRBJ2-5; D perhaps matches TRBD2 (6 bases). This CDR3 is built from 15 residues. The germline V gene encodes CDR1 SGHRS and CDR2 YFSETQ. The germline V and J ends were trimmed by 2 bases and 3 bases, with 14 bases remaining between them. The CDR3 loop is CASSLGFSGEETQYF. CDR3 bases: TGCGCCAGCAGCTTAGGTTTTTCGGGGGAAGAGACCCAGTACTTC.

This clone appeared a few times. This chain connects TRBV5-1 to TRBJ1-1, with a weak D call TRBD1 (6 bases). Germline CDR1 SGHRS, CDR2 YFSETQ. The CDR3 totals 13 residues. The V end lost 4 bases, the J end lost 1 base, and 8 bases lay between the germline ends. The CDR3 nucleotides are TGCGCCAGCAGCGCGGGACAGAACACTGAAGCTTTCTTT. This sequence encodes CASSAGQNTEAFF.

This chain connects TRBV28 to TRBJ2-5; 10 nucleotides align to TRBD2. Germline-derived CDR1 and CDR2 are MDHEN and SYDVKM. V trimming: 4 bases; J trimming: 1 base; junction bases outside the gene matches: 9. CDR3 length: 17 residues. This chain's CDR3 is CASSSIPTSGTQETQYF. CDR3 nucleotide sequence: TGTGCCAGCAGTTCTATTCCTACTAGCGGGACCCAAGAGACCCAGTACTTC. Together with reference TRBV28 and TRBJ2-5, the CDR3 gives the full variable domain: DVKVTQSSRYLVKRTGEKVFLECVQDMDHENMFWYRQDPGLGLRLIYFSYDVKMKEKGDIPEGYSVSREKKERFSLILESASTNQTSMYLCASSSIPTSGTQETQYFGPGTRLLVL.

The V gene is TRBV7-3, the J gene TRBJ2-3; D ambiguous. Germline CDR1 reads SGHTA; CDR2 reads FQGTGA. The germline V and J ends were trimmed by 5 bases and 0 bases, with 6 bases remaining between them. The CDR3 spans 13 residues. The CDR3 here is CASSMSSTDTQYF. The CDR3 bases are TGTGCCAGCAGCATGTCTAGCACAGATACGCAGTATTTT.

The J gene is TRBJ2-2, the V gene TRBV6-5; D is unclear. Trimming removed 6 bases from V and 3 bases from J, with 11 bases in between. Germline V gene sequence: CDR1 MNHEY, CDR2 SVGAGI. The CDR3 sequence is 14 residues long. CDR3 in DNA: TGTGCCAGCAGCCCACGGATTTACACCGGGGAGCTGTTTTTT. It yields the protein CASSPRIYTGELFF.

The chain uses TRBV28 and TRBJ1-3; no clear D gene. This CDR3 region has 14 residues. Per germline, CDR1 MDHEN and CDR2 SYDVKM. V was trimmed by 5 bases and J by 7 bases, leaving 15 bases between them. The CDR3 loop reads CASSRERWLNTIYF. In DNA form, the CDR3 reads TGTGCCAGCAGTCGAGAACGGTGGCTGAACACCATATATTTT.